Below, 6 T cell receptor beta chains from the same sample are listed, as sequenced in a study of blood T cell repertoires in COVID-19. Profiling relied on immunoSEQ multiplex PCR, and the TCRdb table lists in-frame clones only, not all of them. The sample has around 65,000 clones, 80% to 85% seen once. The sequenced sample was peripheral blood. These TCRs come from a human donor in a cohort sampled during active COVID-19.

The J gene is TRBJ2-5, the V gene TRBV5-5; D gene ambiguous. The germline V gene encodes CDR1 SGHKS and CDR2 YYEKEE (reference sequence). The CDR3 length is 11 residues. V was clipped by 2 bases and J by 5 bases, with 4 bases between them. This chain's CDR3 is CASSFSETQYF. The CDR3 DNA reads as TGTGCCAGCAGCTTTAGCGAGACCCAGTACTTC.

The chain joins TRBV30 to TRBJ1-1, with D possibly being TRBD1 (5 bases). Germline lookup yields CDR1 GTSNPN and CDR2 SVGIG (reference sequence). The ends were cut back, 7 bases at V and 1 base at J, with 13 bases in the middle. This CDR3 region has 13 residues. CDR3 region: CALSGDRNTEAFF. The CDR3, as DNA: TGTGCCTTATCCGGTGACAGGAACACTGAAGCTTTCTTT.

The rearrangement uses TRBV10-2 and TRBJ2-1; D is perhaps TRBD1 (6 bases). CDR3 length: 15 amino acids. Trimming stripped 6 bases from V and 6 bases from J, with 18 bases between. From germline, CDR1 is WSHSY and CDR2 SAAADI. CDR3 sequence: CASRTRDTNVNEQFF. As DNA, the CDR3 is TGCGCCAGCAGGACCCGGGACACCAACGTCAATGAGCAGTTCTTC.

The chain uses TRBV5-6 and TRBJ1-6, with D tentatively TRBD1 (5 bases). In germline, CDR1 is SGHDT, CDR2 YYEEEE. The V and J ends lost 4 bases and 6 bases respectively, with 17 bases between them. The CDR3 length is 16 residues. CDR3 bases: TGTGCCAGCAGCGAAGCGACGGGGGATGGTAATTCACCCCTCCACTTT. Its translation: CASSEATGDGNSPLHF.

The rearrangement joins TRBV7-8 to TRBJ1-5, with TRBD1 identical over 7 bases. V was clipped by 3 bases and J by 7 bases; unmatched bases: 9. Germline lookup yields CDR1 SGHVS and CDR2 FQNEAQ. This CDR3 is 15 amino acids long. CDR3 DNA: TGTGCCAGCAGCTTTTTTCAGGGGGATGAGCAGCCCCAGCATTTT. Translating gives CASSFFQGDEQPQHF. The full variable domain, rest sourced from reference TRBV7-8 and TRBJ1-5, is GAGVSQSPRYKVAKRGQDVALRCDPISGHVSLFWYQQALGQGPEFLTYFQNEAQLDKSGLPSDRFFAERPEGSVSTLKIQRTQQEDSAVYLCASSFFQGDEQPQHFGDGTRLSIL.

This chain connects TRBV7-9 to TRBJ1-6; D gene unclear. Germline V gene data show CDR1 as SEHNR and CDR2 as FQNEAQ (reference sequence). The germline V and J ends were trimmed by 5 bases and 6 bases, with 11 bases remaining between them. The length of the CDR3 is 14 residues. The CDR3 DNA is TGTGCCAGCAGCGTCGGTGACTCTAATTCACCCCTCCACTTT. It encodes CASSVGDSNSPLHF.